These T cell receptor beta chains were read from a single sample in a study of PD-1 blockade in classical Hodgkin lymphoma. Only in-frame clones appear in the TCRdb table, and some are missing; sequencing was by immunoSEQ multiplex PCR. The table records just under 30,000 clones, just over 70% of them present only once. Sequencing used peripheral blood mononuclear cells (PBMCs), obtained before the second cycle of nivolumab. The source is a human donor with classical Hodgkin lymphoma. CDR3s include the opening cysteine and the closing phenylalanine or tryptophan. A D gene is named only where the DNA matches it firmly. The size field is filled for only some rows; it gives once, few, many or a size class.

TRBV4-3	.	TRBJ2-2	.	CASSQPHPGRTPGSCFF	.
TRBV7-2	.	TRBJ2-3	.	CASSLGLAPDTQYF	TGTGCCAGCAGCTTAGGCCTAGCGCCAGATACGCAGTATTTT
TRBV5-1	TRBD1	TRBJ1-1	medium-sized	CASSQAGTENTEAFF	TGCGCCAGCAGCCAAGCCGGGACAGAGAACACTGAAGCTTTCTTT
TRBV5-1	.	TRBJ1-1	.	CASSLAGRSEAFF	TGCGCCAGCAGCTTGGCCGGAAGATCTGAAGCTTTCTTT
TRBV18	.	TRBJ1-1	.	CASSLQGFREAFF	TGTGCCAGCTCCCTACAGGGTTTCCGCGAAGCTTTCTTT
TRBV15	TRBD2	TRBJ2-2	.	CATSRDHGLALRAPGGELFF	TGTGCCACCAGCAGAGATCACGGACTAGCCCTTCGGGCCCCAGGAGGGGAGCTGTTTTTT
TRBV28	.	TRBJ1-5	.	CASSLAGGNQPQHF	TGTGCCAGCAGTTTAGCAGGGGGCAATCAGCCCCAGCATTTT
TRBV4-1	.	TRBJ2-5	.	CASSQDKLAAAETQYF	TGCGCCAGCAGCCAAGATAAACTAGCTGCCGCAGAGACCCAGTACTTC
TRBV9	.	TRBJ2-3	.	CAGPTMVAEGWESTDTQYF	TGTGCCGGCCCCACTATGGTAGCGGAGGGTTGGGAGAGCACAGATACGCAGTATTTT
TRBV4-3	.	TRBJ1-1	.	CASSQAHGVKVKGGNTEAFF	TGCGCCAGCAGCCAAGCCCACGGCGTGAAGGTAAAGGGGGGAAACACTGAAGCTTTCTTT
TRBV6-6	.	TRBJ2-3	once	CASRLRGAGDTQYF	TGTGCCAGCAGGCTTCGGGGGGCAGGGGATACGCAGTATTTT
TRBV19	.	TRBJ1-2	.	CASSPWGYGYTF	TGTGCCAGTAGTCCCTGGGGCTATGGCTACACCTTC
TRBV9	.	TRBJ2-1	.	CASSAPGGGNEQFF	TGTGCCAGCAGCGCACCCGGGGGAGGCAATGAGCAGTTCTTC
TRBV5-6	.	TRBJ1-6	.	CASSLVVESPLHF	TGTGCCAGCAGCTTAGTCGTCGAATCACCCCTCCACTTT
TRBV18	TRBD2	TRBJ2-4	.	CASSPVGSSGAAKNIQYF	TGTGCCAGCTCACCGGTAGGAAGTAGCGGGGCAGCCAAAAACATTCAGTACTTC
TRBV5-1	.	TRBJ1-6	.	CASSTGPGQNSPLHF	TGCGCCAGCAGCACTGGACCAGGCCAAAATTCACCCCTCCACTTT
TRBV28	.	TRBJ1-1	.	CASSPAIEAFF	TGTGCCAGCAGCCCCGCCATTGAAGCTTTCTTT
TRBV19	.	TRBJ2-7	.	CASSVKRAAEQYF	TGTGCCAGTTCAGTCAAGCGGGCCGCCGAGCAGTACTTC